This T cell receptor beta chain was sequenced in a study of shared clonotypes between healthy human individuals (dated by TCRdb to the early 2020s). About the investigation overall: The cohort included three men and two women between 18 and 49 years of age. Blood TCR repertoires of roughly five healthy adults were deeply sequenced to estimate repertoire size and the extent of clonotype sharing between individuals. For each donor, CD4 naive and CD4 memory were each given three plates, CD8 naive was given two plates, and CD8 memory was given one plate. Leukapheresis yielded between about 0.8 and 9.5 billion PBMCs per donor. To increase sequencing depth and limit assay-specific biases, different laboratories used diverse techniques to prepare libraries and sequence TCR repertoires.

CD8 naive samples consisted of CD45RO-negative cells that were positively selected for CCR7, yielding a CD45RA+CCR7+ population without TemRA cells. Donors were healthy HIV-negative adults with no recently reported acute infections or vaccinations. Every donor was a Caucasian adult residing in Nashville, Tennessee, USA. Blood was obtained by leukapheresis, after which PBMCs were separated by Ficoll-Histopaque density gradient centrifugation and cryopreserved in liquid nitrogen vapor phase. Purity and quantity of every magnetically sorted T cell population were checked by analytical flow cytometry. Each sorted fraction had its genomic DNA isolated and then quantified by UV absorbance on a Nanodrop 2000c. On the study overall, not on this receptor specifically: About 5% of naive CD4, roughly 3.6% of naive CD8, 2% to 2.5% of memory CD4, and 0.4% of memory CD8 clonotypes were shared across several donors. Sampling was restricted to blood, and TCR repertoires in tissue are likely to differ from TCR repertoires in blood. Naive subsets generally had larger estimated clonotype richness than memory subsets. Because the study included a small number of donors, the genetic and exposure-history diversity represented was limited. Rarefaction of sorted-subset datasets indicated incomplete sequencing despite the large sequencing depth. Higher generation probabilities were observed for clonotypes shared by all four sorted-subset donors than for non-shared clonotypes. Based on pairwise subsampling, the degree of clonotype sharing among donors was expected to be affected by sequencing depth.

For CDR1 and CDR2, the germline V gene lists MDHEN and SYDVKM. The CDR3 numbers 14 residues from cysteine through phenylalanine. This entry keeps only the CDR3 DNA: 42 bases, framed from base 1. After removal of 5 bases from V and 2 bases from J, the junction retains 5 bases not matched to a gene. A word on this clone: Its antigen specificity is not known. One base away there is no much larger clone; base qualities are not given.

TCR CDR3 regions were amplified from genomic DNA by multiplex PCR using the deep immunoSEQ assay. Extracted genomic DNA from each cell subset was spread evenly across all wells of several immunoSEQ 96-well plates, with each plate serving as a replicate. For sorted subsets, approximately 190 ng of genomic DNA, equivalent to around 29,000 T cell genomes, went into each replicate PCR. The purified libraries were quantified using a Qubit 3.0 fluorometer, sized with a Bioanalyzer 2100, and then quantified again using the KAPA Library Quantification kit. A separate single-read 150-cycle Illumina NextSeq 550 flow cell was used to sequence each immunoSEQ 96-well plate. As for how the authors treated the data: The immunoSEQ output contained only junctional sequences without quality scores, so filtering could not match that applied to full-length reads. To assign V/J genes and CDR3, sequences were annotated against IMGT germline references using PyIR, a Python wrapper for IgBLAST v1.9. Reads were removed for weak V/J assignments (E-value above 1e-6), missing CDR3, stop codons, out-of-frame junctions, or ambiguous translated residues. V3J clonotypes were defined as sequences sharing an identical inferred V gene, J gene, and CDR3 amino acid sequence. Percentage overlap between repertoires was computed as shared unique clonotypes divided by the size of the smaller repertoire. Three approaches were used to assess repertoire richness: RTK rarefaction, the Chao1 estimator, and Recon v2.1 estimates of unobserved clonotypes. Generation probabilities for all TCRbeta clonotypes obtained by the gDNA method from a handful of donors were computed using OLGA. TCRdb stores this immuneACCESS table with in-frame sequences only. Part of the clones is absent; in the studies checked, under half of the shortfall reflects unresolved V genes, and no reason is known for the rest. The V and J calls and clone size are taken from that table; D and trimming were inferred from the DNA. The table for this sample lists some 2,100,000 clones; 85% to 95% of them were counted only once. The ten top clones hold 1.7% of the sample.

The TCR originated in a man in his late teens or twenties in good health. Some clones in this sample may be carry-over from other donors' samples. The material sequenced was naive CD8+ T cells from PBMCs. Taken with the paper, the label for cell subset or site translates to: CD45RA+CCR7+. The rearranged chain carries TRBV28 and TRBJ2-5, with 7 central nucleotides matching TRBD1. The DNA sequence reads TGTGCCAGCAGTAGCTTGACAGGGCAAGAGACCCAGTACTTC. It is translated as CASSSLTGQETQYF.